A selection of T cell receptor beta chains follows, all from one sample in a study of blood T cell repertoires in COVID-19. Assay used: immunoSEQ multiplex PCR; TCRdb lists only in-frame clones, some missing. The profile covers about 100,000 clones, with approximately 80% appearing a single time and 9% to 13% taken by the ten largest. The sequencing input was peripheral blood. Receptors were obtained from a woman aged 70-85 years with acute or convalescent COVID-19. Both conserved end residues are part of each CDR3. A D gene is named only where the DNA matches it firmly. Expanded clones get a size class; other rows say once, few or many, or leave the size out.

>TRBJ2-7|TRBD1|once|TRBV4-1
TGCGCCAGCAGCCGGGACAGAACATACGAGCAGTACTTC
CASSRDRTYEQYF
>TRBJ1-1|NA|NA|TRBV10-3
TGTGCCATCAGTGAAGAGGGAGCGAACACTGAAGCTTTCTTT
CAISEEGANTEAFF
>TRBJ2-6|NA|NA|TRBV9
TGTGCCAGCAGCGCCGGGGGAGCCTCTGGGGCCAACGTCCTGACTTTC
CASSAGGASGANVLTF
>TRBJ2-3|NA|NA|TRBV5-1
TGCGCCAGCAGCTTGGTTGGCAGGGGAACCACAGATACGCAGTATTTT
CASSLVGRGTTDTQYF
>TRBJ2-2|NA|NA|TRBV7-2
TGTGCCAGCAGCCTCAATGGCGGGCCGGGCACCGGGGAGCTGTTTTTT
CASSLNGGPGTGELFF
>TRBJ2-3|NA|NA|TRBV19
TGTGCCAGTAGTATGTCCGCCCGGACAGCTCATAGCACAGATACGCAGTATTTT
CASSMSARTAHSTDTQYF
>TRBJ2-1|TRBD1|NA|TRBV5-6
TGTGCCAGCAGCCCGTCAACAGGGGTGGAGTTCTTC
CASSPSTGVEFF
>TRBJ1-2|NA|once|TRBV2
TGTGCCAGCAGTGAACGTGCAGGGATAAACTATGGCTACACCTTC
CASSERAGINYGYTF
>TRBJ2-7|NA|NA|TRBV7-9
TGTGCCAGCAGCCCCCGAGGCATCTACGAGCAGTACTTC
CASSPRGIYEQYF
>TRBJ1-6|NA|NA|TRBV30
TGTGCCTTGGACCTAGCAGGGGAAGGTTCACCCCTCCACTTT
CALDLAGEGSPLHF
>TRBJ1-1|NA|NA|TRBV7-3
TGTGCCAGCAGCTTAAATCAGGCTGCTGAAGCTTTCTTT
CASSLNQAAEAFF
>TRBJ2-6|NA|few|TRBV9
TGTGCCAGCAGCCAATCTGGGGCCAACGTCCTGACTTTC
CASSQSGANVLTF
>TRBJ1-2|NA|NA|TRBV5-5
TGTGCCAGCAGCTCACAGGGTATTTACGGCTACACCTTC
CASSSQGIYGYTF
>TRBJ2-7|NA|NA|TRBV5-1
TGCGCCAGCAGCTTGGTAGCCTACGAGCAGTACTTC
CASSLVAYEQYF
>TRBJ1-5|NA|NA|TRBV19
TGTGCCAGTAGAACCACGGGCGGCCCGGGGGGCTATAGCAATCAGCCCCAGCATTTT
CASRTTGGPGGYSNQPQHF
>TRBJ1-2|NA|NA|TRBV9
TGTGCCAGCAGCGCCCAAGGGGGAACGGGGGGCTACACCTTC
CASSAQGGTGGYTF